Following are 20 T cell receptor beta chains from one sample sequenced in a study of blood T cell repertoires in COVID-19. Sequencing used immunoSEQ multiplex PCR; TCRdb keeps in-frame clones, though not all of them. Among 100,000 to 120,000 clones listed, about four fifths were seen once. The sample was peripheral blood. The source is a man aged 80 or over with acute or convalescent COVID-19.

The chain is built from TRBV2 and TRBJ2-5, with 8 nucleotides matching TRBD1. This CDR3 comprises 15 residues. The germline V gene has CDR1 SNHLY and CDR2 FYNNEI. The V gene end was trimmed by 6 bases and the J gene end by 9 bases; junction bases not matched to a gene: 15. The CDR3 bases are TGTGCCAGCAGGGAGGGACAGGCCGTGGGGACGGCCCAGTACTTC. Protein sequence: CASREGQAVGTAQYF. Looking up the rest from reference TRBV2 and TRBJ2-5 gives the full variable domain: EPEVTQTPSHQVTQMGQEVILRCVPISNHLYFYWYRQILGQKVEFLVSFYNNEISEKSEIFDDQFSVERPDGSNFTLKIRSTKLEDSAMYFCASREGQAVGTAQYFGPGTRLLVL.

The chain carries TRBV12-3 or TRBV12-4 and TRBJ1-1, with D possibly TRBD1 on 5 matching bases. The CDR3 length is 13 residues. Trimming stripped 3 bases from V and 2 bases from J, with 7 bases between. For the CDR3, the DNA is TGTGCCAGCAGTTTCGGGGGAAACACTGAAGCTTTCTTT. Translation: CASSFGGNTEAFF.

This sequence joins TRBV30 and TRBJ2-1; 12 nucleotides align to TRBD2. The CDR3 length is 16 residues. V trimming: 4 bases; J trimming: 8 bases; junction bases outside the gene matches: 12. Germline lookup yields CDR1 GTSNPN and CDR2 SVGIG (reference sequence). CDR3 nucleotide sequence: TGTGCCTGGATGGCCCCGGGACTAGCGGGTTTGGATGAGCAGTTCTTC. It encodes CAWMAPGLAGLDEQFF. The whole variable domain, filled in from reference TRBV30 and TRBJ2-1, reads SQTIHQWPATLVQPVGSPLSLECTVEGTSNPNLYWYRQAAGRGLQLLFYSVGIGQISSEVPQNLSASRPQDRQFILSSKKLLLSDSGFYLCAWMAPGLAGLDEQFFGPGTRLTVL.

The V gene is TRBV3-1 (or the pseudogene TRBV3-2), the J gene TRBJ1-1; tentatively, D is TRBD1 (6 bases). The V and J ends lost 4 bases and 1 base respectively, with 13 bases between them. This CDR3 has 15 residues. In germline, CDR1 is LGHDT, CDR2 YNNKEL (reference sequence). Written as DNA, the CDR3 is TGTGCCAGCAGCCGCAGGGGTGTGAGGAACACTGAAGCTTTCTTT. It yields the protein CASSRRGVRNTEAFF.

The chain recombines TRBV28 with TRBJ2-7; 9 nucleotides agree with TRBD1. This CDR3 has 13 amino acids. CDR1 is MDHEN and CDR2 is SYDVKM in the germline V gene. Losses at the gene ends were 7 bases for V and 4 bases for J; bases not matched to a gene: 5. The DNA of the CDR3 is TGTGCCAGCATTCCGGGACAGGGATACGAGCAGTACTTC. Translation: CASIPGQGYEQYF.

The DNA of the CDR3 is TGTGCCAGCAGTGACCTCCAGGGCAATGAGCAGTTCTTC. Amino acids: CASSDLQGNEQFF. V usage is TRBV6-6 and J usage is TRBJ2-1, with D possibly matching TRBD1 (5 bases). CDR3 length equals 13 residues. Trimming removed 5 bases from V and 6 bases from J, with 11 bases in between. CDR1 and CDR2 from the germline V gene are MNHNY and SVGAGI (reference sequence).

V is TRBV3-1 (or the pseudogene TRBV3-2) and J is TRBJ2-1; TRBD1 aligns across 8 bases. V dropped 4 bases and J dropped 8; count of bases not matched to a gene: 7. Germline V lookup: CDR1 LGHDT, CDR2 YNNKEL (reference sequence). The CDR3 totals 14 residues. CDR3 DNA: TGTGCCAGCAGCCCGGTACAGGGGGTTCATGAGCAGTTCTTC. Translation: CASSPVQGVHEQFF.

The J gene is TRBJ2-2, the V gene TRBV28; D ambiguous. This CDR3 is built from 18 residues. V shed 3 bases and J shed 4 bases, with 21 bases lying between them. Germline lookup yields CDR1 MDHEN and CDR2 SYDVKM. The CDR3 reads CASSFLGTSLLGTGELFF. In nucleotides, the CDR3 is TGTGCCAGCAGTTTCCTGGGCACCTCACTCTTGGGCACCGGGGAGCTGTTTTTT.

The chain combines TRBV15 with TRBJ2-4; D is possibly TRBD1 (6 bases). CDR1 and CDR2 from the germline V gene are LNHNV and YYDKDF (reference sequence). The CDR3 has 17 amino acids. V was shortened by 1 base and J by 0 bases, with 13 bases between the two germline ends. CDR3 sequence (DNA): TGTGCCACCAGCAGAGGACAGGAGGTCTTAGCCAAAAACATTCAGTACTTC. Protein sequence: CATSRGQEVLAKNIQYF.

J is TRBJ1-1 and V is TRBV19; D remains unclear. Trimming took 3 bases from V and 6 from J, leaving 11 bases between them. This CDR3 comprises 13 residues. Germline CDR1 reads LNHDA; CDR2 reads SQIVND (reference sequence). The CDR3 spells CASSMEGSAEAFF. The CDR3, as DNA: TGTGCCAGTAGTATGGAAGGAAGCGCTGAAGCTTTCTTT.

The chain has TRBV11-2 and TRBJ1-2, with TRBD1 as a possible D gene (5 bases). Between the trimmed V and J ends, which lost 5 bases and 3 bases, there was a span of 13 bases. Germline V CDR1 and CDR2: SGHAT, FQNNGV. The CDR3 totals 14 residues. The chain's CDR3 is CASSVTAGDYGYTF. In nucleotides, the CDR3 is TGTGCCAGCAGCGTGACAGCGGGGGACTATGGCTACACCTTC.

The chain carries TRBV28 and TRBJ2-2, with 13 bases identical to TRBD2. CDR1 and CDR2 (germline): MDHEN, SYDVKM. Losses at the gene ends were 4 bases for V and 2 bases for J; bases not matched to a gene: 13. The CDR3 has 20 amino acids. CDR3 loop: CASSYSGTSGAPPNTGELFF. CDR3 nucleotides: TGTGCCAGCAGTTATTCGGGGACTAGCGGGGCCCCCCCCAACACCGGGGAGCTGTTTTTT.

The chain links TRBV29-1 to TRBJ2-1; D is possibly TRBD1 (6 bases). Trimming shortened V by 6 bases and J by 0 bases, and 12 bases separated the two germline ends. Germline V gives CDR1 SQVTM, CDR2 ANQGSEA. The CDR3 runs 14 residues. CDR3 bases: TGCAGCGTATGGACAGCTAGCTCCTACAATGAGCAGTTCTTC. It is translated as CSVWTASSYNEQFF.

The chain recombines TRBV6-1 with TRBJ1-1, with D perhaps matching TRBD1 (5 bases). Germline values: CDR1 MNHNS, CDR2 SASEGT. Trimming shortened V by 2 bases and J by 3 bases, and 16 bases separated the two germline ends. This CDR3 has 16 residues. Here the CDR3 reads CASSELWGRMDTEAFF. The DNA for the CDR3 is TGTGCCAGCAGTGAATTGTGGGGCCGAATGGACACTGAAGCTTTCTTT.

The rearrangement joins TRBV10-2 to TRBJ2-7, with unresolved D. Germline V gene lookup returns CDR1 WSHSY and CDR2 SAAADI. V was trimmed by 2 bases and J by 7 bases, leaving 6 bases between them. The CDR3 spans 11 residues. CDR3 nucleotides: TGCGCCAGCAGTGAGGCCGGGGAGCAGTACTTC. Translating it yields CASSEAGEQYF.

CDR3 sequence: CASSVDPGLGRGAFF. As DNA, the CDR3 is TGTGCCAGCAGCGTAGACCCGGGACTCGGTAGAGGAGCTTTCTTT. The chain recombines TRBV9 with TRBJ1-1, with D possibly being TRBD1 (5 bases). Looked up from germline, CDR1 is SGDLS and CDR2 is YYNGEE. Trimming stripped 0 bases from V and 10 bases from J, with 19 bases between. CDR3 size: 15 residues.

V gene TRBV18 combines with J gene TRBJ1-2; the match to TRBD1 covers 7 bases. The ends lost 1 base at V and 0 bases at J; junction bases unmatched: 5. CDR1 and CDR2 (germline): KGHSH, LQKENI. This CDR3 is built from 16 residues. The CDR3 reads CASSPQTGATNYGYTF. The CDR3 DNA is TGTGCCAGCTCACCACAAACAGGGGCGACTAACTATGGCTACACCTTC.

The rearrangement links TRBV5-4 to TRBJ2-7; a possible D gene is TRBD2 (6 bases). The germline V gene has CDR1 SGHNT and CDR2 YYREEE (reference sequence). This CDR3 has 15 amino acids. Trimming removed 4 bases from V and 0 bases from J, with 14 bases in between. CDR3 residues: CASSVQGGGSYEQYF. The CDR3 DNA sequence: TGTGCCAGCAGCGTGCAGGGAGGAGGCTCCTACGAGCAGTACTTC.

CDR3 sequence (DNA): TGTGCCACCAGCGCCGCTGGGGGCGGGAGCTACAATGAGCCTGGGGGCGGGAGCTACAATGAGCAGTTCTTC. Amino acids: CATSAAGGGSYNEPGGGSYNEQFF. V gene TRBV15 combines with J gene TRBJ2-1, with a weak D call TRBD2 (7 bases). The CDR3 contains 24 residues. CDR1 is LNHNV, CDR2 YYDKDF, per germline (reference sequence). The V end was cut by 5 bases, the J end by 3 bases, with 41 bases between.

The chain couples TRBV5-1 to TRBJ2-2, with 9 bases lining up with TRBD1. The ends lost 3 bases at V and 7 bases at J; junction bases unmatched: 13. Germline V CDR1 and CDR2: SGHRS, YFSETQ. CDR3 length: 17 amino acids. In nucleotides, the CDR3 is TGCGCCAGCAGCTATACACCGGGACAGGGTTTGGGCGGGGAGCTGTTTTTT. Translation gives CASSYTPGQGLGGELFF.